This T cell receptor (beta chain) emerged from a study of chemoradiotherapy in HPV16-positive cancers (dated by TCRdb to 2021 to 2024). Notes on the research overall: Candidate HPV-specific T-cell clones and common TCR motifs were defined through functional T-cell assays on cells from a couple of HPV16-positive patients. The study asked whether T-cell immunity to the HPV oncoproteins E6 and E7 changes during chemoradiotherapy and whether this immunity affects survival. The candidate HPV-specific TCRs and motifs were subsequently tracked in TCR repertoires obtained from fewer than 95 patients with HPV-related cancers. The paper as a whole reports these results and caveats: Improved recurrence-free survival in HPV16-positive patients was associated with expansion of HPV-responsive T cells during chemoradiotherapy. Expansion of candidate HPV-specific clones and E7-related TCR motifs was observed in the tumor microenvironment during treatment, whereas no such expansion was observed for non-HPV-specific T cells. The functional definition of HPV-specific T cells came from only a couple of HPV16-positive patients, and the survival association was reported for HPV16-positive patients.

Repertoires were sampled multiple times during chemoradiotherapy, which allowed clonal expansion in the tumor microenvironment to be followed. The library was obtained by the immunoSEQ multiplex PCR assay. This is the immuneACCESS table as TCRdb keeps it, with only in-frame sequences that have V and J called. A part of the clones is gone; compared with another copy, unresolved V genes explain less than half, and the rest is unexplained. The sample profile shows tens of thousands of clones; roughly 84% of them were found once. The ten top clones hold about 4.6% of the sample. V ends up 6 bases short and J 4 bases short, with an unmatched junction base count of 8. Via the germline V gene, CDR1 is SQVTM and CDR2 ANQGSEA. Including the terminal cysteine and phenylalanine, the CDR3 comprises 13 residues. The DNA shown is the 39-base CDR3, in frame from base 1. Turning to this clone: Its antigen target is currently unknown. There are no base qualities to consult, and no much larger clone falls within one base.

The sequencing here drew on blood, taken from a patient who underwent chemoradiotherapy. The receptor's source is a human donor with HPV-associated anogenital cancer. The rearrangement joined TRBV29-1 to TRBJ1-1; a stretch of 7 junction bases matches TRBD1. The sequenced DNA: TGCAGCGTCCGTGTACAGGGGTTCACTGAAGCTTTCTTT. The encoded protein is CSVRVQGFTEAFF.